Below are 21 T cell receptor beta chains sequenced from a single sample in a study of beta chain features in type 1 diabetes. All of the isolated RNA was reverse transcribed, so expressed TCRB transcripts were sequenced. Profiled with immunoSEQ multiplex PCR; TCRdb holds only in-frame clones, not every one. The sample has 350,000 to 450,000 clones; roughly 16% are singletons. The specimen sequenced was naive CD4+ T cells from blood. The receptors were gathered from a woman aged 18-29 years in good health.

The chain combines TRBV7-9 with TRBJ2-3, with 8 nucleotides matching TRBD1. This CDR3 is 16 amino acids long. Germline assignment: CDR1 SEHNR and CDR2 FQNEAQ (reference sequence). J lost 2 bases, V lost 3 bases, and 7 bases had no gene match. CDR3 region: CASSFNAGGNTDTQYF. CDR3 sequence (DNA): TGTGCCAGCAGCTTTAACGCAGGGGGCAACACAGATACGCAGTATTTT.

V is TRBV2 and J is TRBJ1-3; 8 nucleotides align to TRBD1. With V trimmed by 6 bases and J by 2 bases, 6 bases remained unmatched. The CDR3 is made up of 15 amino acids. CDR1 SNHLY and CDR2 FYNNEI come from the germline V gene. CDR3 sequence (DNA): TGTGCCAGCAGAGCCGGGACAGGAGCTGGAAACACCATATATTTT. It yields the protein CASRAGTGAGNTIYF.

This chain links TRBV15 with TRBJ1-2, with D hard to call. Germline CDR1 and CDR2: LNHNV and YYDKDF (reference sequence). The V end was cut by 1 base, the J end by 4 bases, with 19 bases between. This CDR3 has 17 residues. The CDR3 DNA sequence: TGTGCCACCAGCAGAGCATCGTTAGGCGTGAGGGCCTATGGCTACACCTTC. Protein product: CATSRASLGVRAYGYTF.

The V and J genes are TRBV4-1 and TRBJ2-3; TRBD1 agrees at 7 bases. The CDR3 is made up of 16 amino acids. Germline V gene data show CDR1 as MGHRA and CDR2 as YSYEKL. J gave up 0 bases and V 3 bases, and 6 bases lay outside the gene matches. This chain's CDR3 is CASSQAGTASTDTQYF. CDR3 in DNA: TGCGCCAGCAGCCAGGCCGGGACAGCAAGCACAGATACGCAGTATTTT.

There are a few counts of this clone. The chain uses TRBV18 and TRBJ1-2; D remains ambiguous. The CDR3 contains 13 residues. Germline V CDR1 and CDR2: KGHSH, LQKENI. V was shortened by 2 bases and J by 6 bases, with 10 bases between the two germline ends. CDR3 nucleotide sequence: TGTGCCAGCTCACCAGGCTCAAATAATGGCTACACCTTC. Its translation is CASSPGSNNGYTF.

This clone was seen a handful of times. The chain employs TRBV15 and TRBJ1-2; D is uncertain. The germline gives CDR1 LNHNV, CDR2 YYDKDF (reference sequence). Trimming cost V 0 bases and J 7 bases, with 12 bases left between them. The CDR3 runs 14 residues. CDR3 sequence reads: CATSRDTGHSGYTF. CDR3 in DNA: TGTGCCACCAGCAGAGATACTGGTCATTCTGGCTACACCTTC.

This sequence joins TRBV29-1 and TRBJ1-2, with D perhaps matching TRBD1 (5 bases). Trimming cost V 3 bases and J 0 bases, with 14 bases left between them. The V gene's germline CDR1 is SQVTM and CDR2 ANQGSEA. The CDR3 totals 15 residues. The CDR3 DNA is TGCAGCGTTGACAGGACGGACACTTCTAACTATGGCTACACCTTC. As protein: CSVDRTDTSNYGYTF.

This chain uses TRBV10-3 with TRBJ2-1, with 15 bases lining up with TRBD2. Trimming cost V 8 bases and J 0 bases; bases outside gene matches: 5. CDR3 length equals 17 residues. CDR1 and CDR2 from the germline V gene are ENHRY and SYGVKD. The CDR3 DNA sequence: TGTGCCATCCCGGGACTAGCGGGAGGCCGCTCCTACAATGAGCAGTTCTTC. Its protein product is CAIPGLAGGRSYNEQFF.

This chain links TRBV19 with TRBJ2-7; 9 bases fit TRBD1. This CDR3 has 15 residues. Germline lookup yields CDR1 LNHDA and CDR2 SQIVND (reference sequence). Trimming took 5 bases from V and 0 from J; bases not matched to a gene: 5. The DNA for the CDR3 is TGTGCCAGTAGTGACCGACAGGGGGGCTCCTACGAGCAGTACTTC. The encoded protein is CASSDRQGGSYEQYF.

This clone was counted between two and nine times. The genes are TRBV7-9 and TRBJ1-1; 7 bases align to TRBD1. Germline CDR1 and CDR2: SEHNR and FQNEAQ (reference sequence). J gave up 5 bases and V 4 bases, and 7 bases lay outside the gene matches. There are 14 residues in the CDR3. The CDR3 is CASSSRGGGTEAFF. CDR3 in DNA: TGTGCCAGCAGCTCGAGAGGGGGCGGGACTGAAGCTTTCTTT.

CDR3 loop: CASRVAGGTDTQYF. CDR3 DNA: TGCGCCAGCAGAGTAGCGGGAGGTACAGATACGCAGTATTTT. The rearrangement uses TRBV4-3 and TRBJ2-3; 10 nucleotides line up with TRBD2. The CDR3 covers 14 residues. Per the germline V gene, CDR1 is LGHNA and CDR2 is YSLEER. The V and J ends lost 6 bases and 3 bases, in that order; junction bases with no gene match: 3.

V and J are TRBV7-9 and TRBJ2-5, with D perhaps matching TRBD2 (5 bases). V gave up 5 bases and J gave up 4 bases, with 14 bases separating them. The length of the CDR3 is 14 residues. CDR1 is SEHNR and CDR2 is FQNEAQ in the germline V gene (reference sequence). As DNA, the CDR3 is TGTGCCAGCAGCCCATCACGGGGTGCAGAGACCCAGTACTTC. It translates to CASSPSRGAETQYF. Drawing the rest from reference TRBV7-9 and TRBJ2-5, the complete variable domain is DTGVSQNPRHKITKRGQNVTFRCDPISEHNRLYWYRQTLGQGPEFLTYFQNEAQLEKSRLLSDRFSAERPKGSFSTLEIQRTEQGDSAMYLCASSPSRGAETQYFGPGTRLLVL.

The chain is built from TRBV5-4 and TRBJ2-7; D is possibly TRBD2 (6 bases). Deletions cut 4 bases from V and 6 bases from J, with 14 bases between. CDR1 is SGHNT and CDR2 is YYREEE in the germline V gene (reference sequence). There are 13 residues in the CDR3. CDR3 bases: TGTGCCAGCAGCCCCGGGACTCCCGGCGAGCAGTACTTC. As protein: CASSPGTPGEQYF.

This chain uses TRBV28 with TRBJ1-5; perhaps TRBD1 as D (5 bases). CDR1 is MDHEN, CDR2 SYDVKM, per germline. The CDR3 has 16 amino acids. V was trimmed by 6 bases and J by 0 bases, leaving 15 bases between them. The CDR3 coding sequence is TGTGCCAGCAGCCCTCGAACAGGATTTAGCAATCAGCCCCAGCATTTT. Translated, it gives CASSPRTGFSNQPQHF.

There are a few counts of this clone. V and J are TRBV4-1 and TRBJ1-1; unclear D gene. The CDR3 is 15 amino acids. Germline CDR1 and CDR2: MGHRA and YSYEKL. The ends were cut back, 0 bases at V and 0 bases at J, with 8 bases in the middle. CDR3 DNA: TGCGCCAGCAGCCAAGAAGTGAACATGAACACTGAAGCTTTCTTT. Amino acid sequence: CASSQEVNMNTEAFF.

For the CDR3, the DNA is TGTGCCAGCAGCCCACACCCCACTAGCGCACAAGAGACCCAGTACTTC. Its protein product is CASSPHPTSAQETQYF. The genes are TRBV5-4 and TRBJ2-5; 7 bases agree with TRBD2. The trim removed 4 bases at V and 2 bases at J, leaving 11 bases unmatched. CDR1 SGHNT and CDR2 YYREEE come from the germline V gene (reference sequence). The CDR3 loop spans 16 amino acids. Filled out from reference TRBV5-4 and TRBJ2-5, the complete variable domain reads ETGVTQSPTHLIKTRGQQVTLRCSSQSGHNTVSWYQQALGQGPQFIFQYYREEENGRGNFPPRFSGLQFPNYSSELNVNALELDDSALYLCASSPHPTSAQETQYFGPGTRLLVL.

This clone was found a few times. The CDR3 sequence is CSVEDIDRISYNEQFF. CDR3 DNA sequence: TGCAGCGTTGAAGATATCGACAGGATCTCCTACAATGAGCAGTTCTTC. J is TRBJ2-1 and V is TRBV29-1; D perhaps matches TRBD1 (6 bases). Germline assignment: CDR1 SQVTM and CDR2 ANQGSEA. V lost 0 bases, J lost 0 bases, and 12 bases lay in between. This CDR3 contains 16 residues.

This clone was counted between two and nine times. The V and J genes are TRBV9 and TRBJ1-5; TRBD1 matches 8 bases. Germline V gene data show CDR1 as SGDLS and CDR2 as YYNGEE. With 3 bases clipped from V and 0 bases from J, the junction kept 2 bases outside the gene matches. CDR3 length: 15 amino acids. The CDR3 protein is CASSGTGSSNQPQHF. DNA for the CDR3: TGTGCCAGCAGCGGGACAGGGTCTAGCAATCAGCCCCAGCATTTT.

This chain connects TRBV5-6 to TRBJ2-3; 14 bases map to TRBD2. J was trimmed by 5 bases and V by 1 base; bases with no gene match: 9. Per germline, CDR1 SGHDT and CDR2 YYEEEE. CDR3 length: 18 residues. The DNA for the CDR3 is TGTGCCAGCAGCTTGTTGGCGGGGACTAGCGGGAGAGTAGATACGCAGTATTTT. Translation gives CASSLLAGTSGRVDTQYF. The full variable domain, its missing parts supplied by reference TRBV5-6 and TRBJ2-3, is DAGVTQSPTHLIKTRGQQVTLRCSPKSGHDTVSWYQQALGQGPQFIFQYYEEEERQRGNFPDRFSGHQFPNYSSELNVNALLLGDSALYLCASSLLAGTSGRVDTQYFGPGTRLTVL.

This clone was observed a handful of times. V gene TRBV15 combines with J gene TRBJ1-4; D may be TRBD1 (5 bases). Trimming took 6 bases from V and 8 from J, leaving 19 bases between them. The length of the CDR3 is 15 residues. The germline CDR1 and CDR2 sequences are LNHNV and YYDKDF (reference sequence). CDR3 sequence: CATRTRGGRMEKLFF. CDR3 in DNA: TGTGCCACCAGAACCCGGGGGGGTAGAATGGAAAAACTGTTTTTT.

This chain joins TRBV5-1 and TRBJ2-3; a possible D gene is TRBD1 (5 bases). V lost 4 bases and J 0 bases, leaving 12 bases between the germline ends. The CDR3 is 15 amino acids. Germline CDR1 and CDR2: SGHRS and YFSETQ. The CDR3: CASSVDSTSTDTQYF. CDR3 sequence (DNA): TGCGCCAGCAGCGTTGACAGCACTAGCACAGATACGCAGTATTTT. Full variable domain (remainder filled in from reference TRBV5-1 and TRBJ2-3): KAGVTQTPRYLIKTRGQQVTLSCSPISGHRSVSWYQQTPGQGLQFLFEYFSETQRNKGNFPGRFSGRQFSNSRSEMNVSTLELGDSALYLCASSVDSTSTDTQYFGPGTRLTVL.